Each of the 15 T cell receptor beta chains below was sequenced from the same sample in a study of cytomegalovirus exposure and HLA in healthy donors. Researchers ran the PCR with 60 Vbeta and 13 Jbeta primers. Data came from immunoSEQ multiplex PCR; TCRdb stores just in-frame clones and leaves some out. The profile shows roughly 180,000 clones, around 80% of them singletons. What was sequenced was PBMCs. These receptors all stem from a woman in her thirties in good health and CMV-seronegative.

This chain uses TRBV6-5 with TRBJ1-1; D possibly corresponds to TRBD1 (6 bases). V was cut by 4 bases and J by 4 bases, with 16 bases left in between. The CDR3 extends over 15 amino acids. Germline V gene sequence: CDR1 MNHEY, CDR2 SVGAGI. CDR3 region: CASSSDQGILTEAFF. CDR3 bases: TGTGCCAGCAGTTCTGACCAGGGGATTCTCACTGAAGCTTTCTTT.

In nucleotides, the CDR3 is TGCGCCAGCAGACCACAGGGCAATCAGCCCCAGCATTTT. It specifies CASRPQGNQPQHF. This sequence joins TRBV10-2 and TRBJ1-5, with D maybe TRBD1 (5 bases). Germline lookup yields CDR1 WSHSY and CDR2 SAAADI. The CDR3 loop spans 13 amino acids. Trimming pared 6 bases from V and 2 bases from J, leaving 8 bases between.

The chain is built from TRBV4-3 and TRBJ1-3; weak D call: TRBD1 (5 bases). This CDR3 comprises 17 residues. The germline V gene encodes CDR1 LGHNA and CDR2 YSLEER. Trimming removed 0 bases from V and 2 bases from J, with 14 bases in between. The CDR3 DNA sequence: TGCGCCAGCAGCCAAGACTTAGACAGAAGCGCTGGAAACACCATATATTTT. It yields the protein CASSQDLDRSAGNTIYF.

V is TRBV4-2 and J is TRBJ2-2; TRBD2 matches 8 bases. Germline V gene lookup returns CDR1 LGHNA and CDR2 YNFKEQ. V lost 1 base to trimming and J lost 5 bases; unmatched junction nucleotides: 6. The CDR3 covers 16 residues. The CDR3 loop reads CASSQAAGGGTGELFF. In DNA form, the CDR3 reads TGTGCCAGCAGCCAAGCGGCGGGGGGAGGAACCGGGGAGCTGTTTTTT.

The V call is TRBV15, the J call TRBJ1-1; 8 nucleotides agree with TRBD1. From germline, CDR1 is LNHNV and CDR2 YYDKDF (reference sequence). Trimming cost V 0 bases and J 5 bases; bases outside gene matches: 5. The CDR3 has 15 amino acids. CDR3: CATSRDQTGATEAFF. The CDR3 DNA follows: TGTGCCACCAGCAGAGATCAGACAGGGGCGACTGAAGCTTTCTTT. Full variable domain (missing parts from reference TRBV15 and TRBJ1-1): DAMVIQNPRYQVTQFGKPVTLSCSQTLNHNVMYWYQQKSSQAPKLLFHYYDKDFNNEADTPDNFQSRRPNTSFCFLDIRSPGLGDTAMYLCATSRDQTGATEAFFGQGTRLTVV.

The chain recombines TRBV10-1 with TRBJ1-1; D is uncertain. The V gene's germline CDR1 is WNHNN and CDR2 SYGVQD (reference sequence). Trimming took 2 bases from V and 1 from J, leaving 11 bases between them. CDR3 length: 15 amino acids. The CDR3 DNA reads TGCGCCAGCAGTGAGATCGCAGGAGGGAACACTGAAGCTTTCTTT. Protein product: CASSEIAGGNTEAFF.

The chain couples TRBV7-9 to TRBJ1-1; no reliable D call. V lost 5 bases, J lost 0 bases, and 13 bases lay in between. The CDR3 is 15 residues long. Germline-derived CDR1 and CDR2 are SEHNR and FQNEAQ (reference sequence). CDR3 bases: TGTGCCAGCAGCCCTTACGGCGGTATGAACACTGAAGCTTTCTTT. Protein sequence: CASSPYGGMNTEAFF.

CDR3 loop: CASSLAGSWAHEQYF. CDR3 coding DNA: TGCGCCAGCAGCTTGGCCGGCAGTTGGGCTCACGAGCAGTACTTC. The rearrangement joins TRBV5-1 to TRBJ2-7; no clear D. V gave up 0 bases and J gave up 5 bases, with 15 bases separating them. Germline assignment: CDR1 SGHRS and CDR2 YFSETQ. This CDR3 region has 15 residues.

This sequence joins TRBV7-9 and TRBJ2-3; D gene unclear. Trimming pared 1 base from V and 3 bases from J, leaving 20 bases between. There are 18 residues in the CDR3. Germline-derived CDR1 and CDR2 are SEHNR and FQNEAQ (reference sequence). The CDR3 nucleotides read TGTGCCAGCAGCTTAGACGGAAGTCTACCTCGAGGAACAGATACGCAGTATTTT. It specifies CASSLDGSLPRGTDTQYF.

The chain has TRBV30 and TRBJ2-5, with TRBD2 matching 9 bases. CDR3 length equals 13 residues. V lost 5 bases and J lost 5; bases outside the gene matches: 6. Germline assignment: CDR1 GTSNPN and CDR2 SVGIG (reference sequence). This CDR3 is CAWLWRGGETQYF. The CDR3 DNA is TGTGCCTGGCTTTGGCGGGGGGGGGAGACCCAGTACTTC.

J is TRBJ2-1 and V is TRBV29-1, with D possibly matching TRBD2 (7 bases). The CDR3 sequence is 18 residues long. The V gene lost 6 bases and the J gene lost 4 bases, with 28 bases spanning the gap. The germline V gene has CDR1 SQVTM and CDR2 ANQGSEA. The CDR3 DNA follows: TGCAGCGTGATTAGAATAGGGGGGGGGACCGGGGGTTACAATGAGCAGTTCTTC. The encoded protein is CSVIRIGGGTGGYNEQFF.

The CDR3 protein is CASSNEGTWNTEAFF. CDR3 in DNA: TGCGCCAGCAGTAACGAGGGGACATGGAACACTGAAGCTTTCTTT. The chain joins TRBV5-1 to TRBJ1-1; D possibly corresponds to TRBD1 (6 bases). With 5 bases removed from V and 1 base from J, the gap between germline ends came to 15 bases. Germline V gene sequence: CDR1 SGHRS, CDR2 YFSETQ. The CDR3 runs 15 residues.

The J gene is TRBJ1-2, the V gene TRBV5-4; 7 bases are a match to TRBD1. The CDR3 totals 13 residues. CDR1 is SGHNT, CDR2 YYREEE, per germline (reference sequence). Germline trimming cut 2 bases from V and 8 bases from J; bases unmatched to any gene: 6. CDR3: CASSLKGAGGYTF. In DNA form, the CDR3 reads TGTGCCAGCAGCTTAAAGGGGGCGGGGGGCTACACCTTC. The full variable domain, with the rest looked up from reference TRBV5-4 and TRBJ1-2, is ETGVTQSPTHLIKTRGQQVTLRCSSQSGHNTVSWYQQALGQGPQFIFQYYREEENGRGNFPPRFSGLQFPNYSSELNVNALELDDSALYLCASSLKGAGGYTFGSGTRLTVV.

V and J are TRBV4-2 and TRBJ1-1; D ambiguous. This CDR3 is 15 amino acids long. V lost 4 bases to trimming and J lost 3 bases, with 15 bases between them. Germline CDR1 LGHNA, CDR2 YNFKEQ. The CDR3 coding sequence is TGTGCCAGCAGCCCTCATATCGGGAAGGACACTGAAGCTTTCTTT. It is translated as CASSPHIGKDTEAFF.

The J gene is TRBJ1-6, the V gene TRBV18; 9 bases are shared with TRBD1. Germline CDR1 is KGHSH and CDR2 is LQKENI. The CDR3 loop spans 16 amino acids. J lost 7 bases, V lost 1 base, and 5 bases had no gene match. DNA of the CDR3: TGTGCCAGCTCACCACTACGACAGGGGGAGAATTCACCCCTCCACTTT. Translating it yields CASSPLRQGENSPLHF.